This record looks at one T cell receptor beta chain sequence and its context. Only in-frame clones appear in the TCRdb table, and some are missing; sequencing was by immunoSEQ multiplex PCR. The sample includes fewer than 70,000 clones, roughly nine tenths of them seen just once. This sample is drawn from a study of blood T cell repertoires in COVID-19. Unmatched junction bases numbered 4, after V lost 6 bases and J lost 3 bases. This CDR3 region has 15 residues. Germline loops: CDR1 SGHRS, CDR2 YFSETQ. Source material: peripheral blood. The receptor was derived from a woman in her 70s with active COVID-19. V gene TRBV5-1 combines with J gene TRBJ2-3, with 13 bases matching TRBD2. The chain's CDR3 is CASNPGLAGTDTQYF. CDR3 DNA sequence: TGCGCCAGCAATCCGGGACTAGCGGGAACAGATACGCAGTATTTT.